This T cell receptor (beta chain) is drawn from a study of molecular identifiers for immune sequencing clone quantification. Study at large: Sequencing covered four of five parts into which replicate RNA from roughly 20,000 or 100,000 naive CD8 cells was split.

As CD8+CD4-CCR7+CD45RA+ cells, naive CD8 T cells were sorted. On this clonotype: This may arise from a read error, as a much more abundant clone is one base away.

Via MiXCR, TCRdb re-called the PCR reads, giving one row per CDR3 protein. Found here are about 640,000 distinct CDR3 sequences, nearly 20% of them singletons; the top ten hold roughly 0.85%. Specimen: naive CD8+ T cells from blood, with Jurkat cell RNA spiked in. Subset given: FACS-sorted CD8+CD4-CCR7+CD45RA+ naive T cells. The receptor was isolated from a human donor in good health. Some libraries in this study had Jurkat cell RNA spiked in.

CDR3 sequence (DNA): TGTGCCACCAGCTTAGGGCGAAGCAATGAGCAGTTCTTC. It is translated as CATSLGRSNEQFF. V and J are TRBV15 and TRBJ2-1, with D unclear. Between the trimmed V and J ends, which lost 5 bases and 6 bases, there was a span of 11 bases. The germline gives CDR1 LNHNV, CDR2 YYDKDF (reference sequence). The CDR3 has 13 residues. Drawing the rest from reference TRBV15 and TRBJ2-1, the complete variable domain is DAMVIQNPRYQVTQFGKPVTLSCSQTLNHNVMYWYQQKSSQAPKLLFHYYDKDFNNEADTPDNFQSRRPNTSFCFLDIRSPGLGDTAMYLCATSLGRSNEQFFGPGTRLTVL.